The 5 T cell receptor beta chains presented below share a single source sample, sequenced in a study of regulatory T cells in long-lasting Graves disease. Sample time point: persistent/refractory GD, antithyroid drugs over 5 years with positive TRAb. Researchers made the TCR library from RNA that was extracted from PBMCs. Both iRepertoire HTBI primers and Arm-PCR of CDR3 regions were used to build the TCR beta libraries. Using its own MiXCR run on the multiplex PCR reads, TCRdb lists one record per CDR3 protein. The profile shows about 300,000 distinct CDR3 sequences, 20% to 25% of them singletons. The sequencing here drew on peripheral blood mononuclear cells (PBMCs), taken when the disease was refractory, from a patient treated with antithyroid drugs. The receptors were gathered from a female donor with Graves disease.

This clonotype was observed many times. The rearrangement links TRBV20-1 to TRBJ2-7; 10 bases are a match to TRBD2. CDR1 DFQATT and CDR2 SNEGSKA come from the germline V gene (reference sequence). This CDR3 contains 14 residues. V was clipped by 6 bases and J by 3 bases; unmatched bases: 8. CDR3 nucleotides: TGCAGTGCGGCCGGACTAGCGGAGGACTACGAGCAGTACTTC. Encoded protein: CSAAGLAEDYEQYF.

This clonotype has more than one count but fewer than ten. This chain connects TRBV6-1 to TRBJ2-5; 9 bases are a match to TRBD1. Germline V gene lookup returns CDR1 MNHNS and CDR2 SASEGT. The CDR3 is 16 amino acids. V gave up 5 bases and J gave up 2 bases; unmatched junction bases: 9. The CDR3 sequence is CASSTGTGRLQETQYF. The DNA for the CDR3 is TGTGCCAGCAGTACTGGGACAGGGAGACTTCAAGAGACCCAGTACTTC.

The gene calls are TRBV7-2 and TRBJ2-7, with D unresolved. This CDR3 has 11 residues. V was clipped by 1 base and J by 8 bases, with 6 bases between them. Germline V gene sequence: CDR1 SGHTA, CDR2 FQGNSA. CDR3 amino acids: CASSLGVKQYF. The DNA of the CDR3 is TGTGCCAGCAGCTTAGGAGTTAAGCAGTACTTC. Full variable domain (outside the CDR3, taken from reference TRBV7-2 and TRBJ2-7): GAGVSQSPSNKVTEKGKDVELRCDPISGHTALYWYRQSLGQGLEFLIYFQGNSAPDKSGLPSDRFSAERTGGSVSTLTIQRTQQEDSAVYLCASSLGVKQYFGPGTRLTVT.

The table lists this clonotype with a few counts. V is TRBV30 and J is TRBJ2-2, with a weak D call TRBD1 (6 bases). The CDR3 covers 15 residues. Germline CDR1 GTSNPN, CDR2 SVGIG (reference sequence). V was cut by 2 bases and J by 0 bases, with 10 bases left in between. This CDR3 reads CAWSRGDTNTGELFF. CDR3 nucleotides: TGTGCCTGGAGTAGAGGGGACACGAACACCGGGGAGCTGTTTTTT.

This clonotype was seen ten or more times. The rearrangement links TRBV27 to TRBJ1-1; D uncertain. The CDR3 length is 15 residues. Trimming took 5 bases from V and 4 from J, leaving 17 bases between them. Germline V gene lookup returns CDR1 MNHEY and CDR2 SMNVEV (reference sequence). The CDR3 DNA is TGTGCCAGCAGTCCCCGCTTTGGTTTCGGCACTGAAGCTTTCTTT. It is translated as CASSPRFGFGTEAFF.